The rows below give T cell receptor beta chains drawn from one sample of a study of blood T cell repertoires in COVID-19. The table came from immunoSEQ multiplex PCR; TCRdb's copy has only in-frame clones and leaves some out. The sample records approximately 170,000 clones, around 82% being singletons. Sequencing used peripheral blood. The receptors here all came from a man in his 60s with active or convalescent COVID-19. The CDR3 runs from the conserved cysteine through the conserved F or W. D genes are given only for firm matches. Not every row has a clone size; where given, it reads once, few, many or a size class.

clone size: -; D gene: -; J gene: TRBJ1-1; V gene: TRBV28; CDR3 DNA: TGTGCCAGCAGTTTAGTCAGCATAGAATCGGGGGCTTTCTTT; CDR3 protein: CASSLVSIESGAFF
clone size: -; D gene: -; J gene: TRBJ2-1; V gene: TRBV11-2; CDR3 DNA: TGTGCCAGCAGCTTAGACAGAGGGGGCAATGAGCAGTTCTTC; CDR3 protein: CASSLDRGGNEQFF
clone size: -; D gene: -; J gene: TRBJ1-1; V gene: TRBV28; CDR3 DNA: TGTGCCAGCCTAAGGAGGGGTACTGAAGCTTTCTTT; CDR3 protein: CASLRRGTEAFF
clone size: -; D gene: TRBD1; J gene: TRBJ1-1; V gene: TRBV29-1; CDR3 DNA: TGCAGCGTTGAGATCCCGGGACAGGGGGTTATTGAAGCTTTCTTT; CDR3 protein: CSVEIPGQGVIEAFF
clone size: -; D gene: TRBD2; J gene: TRBJ2-1; V gene: TRBV10-3; CDR3 DNA: TGTGCCATCAGTGAGTCAAGCGGGGGGGCCAATGAGCAGTTCTTC; CDR3 protein: CAISESSGGANEQFF
clone size: once; D gene: TRBD1; J gene: TRBJ2-2; V gene: TRBV19; CDR3 DNA: TGTGCCAGTAGTCCCCGACAGGGGGCGGTCGGGGAGCTGTTTTTT; CDR3 protein: CASSPRQGAVGELFF
clone size: few; D gene: -; J gene: TRBJ1-1; V gene: TRBV5-1; CDR3 DNA: TGCGCCAGCAGGTATCTTGAGGGCACTGAAGCTTTCTTT; CDR3 protein: CASRYLEGTEAFF
clone size: once; D gene: TRBD1; J gene: TRBJ1-2; V gene: TRBV12-3/TRBV12-4; CDR3 DNA: TGTGCCAGCAGTCAGGGGGCGTATGGCTACACCTTC; CDR3 protein: CASSQGAYGYTF
clone size: -; D gene: -; J gene: TRBJ1-6; V gene: TRBV11-2; CDR3 DNA: TGTGCCAGCAGCTTAAGCTTATATAATTCACCCCTCCACTTT; CDR3 protein: CASSLSLYNSPLHF
clone size: -; D gene: -; J gene: TRBJ2-1; V gene: TRBV5-1; CDR3 DNA: TGCGCCAGCAGCTTGGGCCAACTTGGTGAGCAGTTCTTC; CDR3 protein: CASSLGQLGEQFF
clone size: -; D gene: -; J gene: TRBJ1-6; V gene: TRBV5-1; CDR3 DNA: TGCGCCAGCAGCTCAGGGGAAGATATGAGAAATTCACCCCTCCACTTT; CDR3 protein: CASSSGEDMRNSPLHF
clone size: -; D gene: -; J gene: TRBJ1-1; V gene: TRBV5-1; CDR3 DNA: TGCGCCAGCAGCTTGTGGCCACCTCCACAGGGTAACACTGAAGCTTTCTTT; CDR3 protein: CASSLWPPPQGNTEAFF
clone size: -; D gene: -; J gene: TRBJ1-1; V gene: TRBV5-1; CDR3 DNA: TGCGCCAGCAGCTTGGGAGTGAACACTGAAGCTTTCTTT; CDR3 protein: CASSLGVNTEAFF
clone size: -; D gene: TRBD1; J gene: TRBJ1-5; V gene: TRBV28; CDR3 DNA: TGTGCCAGCACCTCATTAAAGGGGGCCAGCAATCAGCCCCAGCATTTT; CDR3 protein: CASTSLKGASNQPQHF
clone size: few; D gene: -; J gene: TRBJ1-2; V gene: TRBV2; CDR3 DNA: TGTGCCAGCAGGTCCACAGGGAGTAACTATGGCTACACCTTC; CDR3 protein: CASRSTGSNYGYTF
clone size: -; D gene: TRBD2; J gene: TRBJ2-7; V gene: TRBV4-1; CDR3 DNA: TGCGCCAGCAGCCAAGAAGGAGGGACTACCTACGAGCAGTACTTC; CDR3 protein: CASSQEGGTTYEQYF
clone size: once; D gene: TRBD1; J gene: TRBJ2-7; V gene: TRBV20-1; CDR3 DNA: TGCAGTGCTAGTGGGACAGGACCCCACGAGCAGTACTTC; CDR3 protein: CSASGTGPHEQYF
clone size: -; D gene: -; J gene: TRBJ1-5; V gene: TRBV7-3; CDR3 DNA: TGTGCCAGCAGCTTAAGTGGCTCCGCTCAGCCCCAGCATTTT; CDR3 protein: CASSLSGSAQPQHF
clone size: once; D gene: TRBD1; J gene: TRBJ2-5; V gene: TRBV5-6; CDR3 DNA: TGTGCCAGCAGCTTGGACAGGGGTGGGGTCCAAGAGACCCAGTACTTC; CDR3 protein: CASSLDRGGVQETQYF
clone size: -; D gene: TRBD1; J gene: TRBJ1-5; V gene: TRBV27; CDR3 DNA: TGTGCCAGCAGTTTAGTTCAGGGGGGCAATCAGCCCCAGCATTTT; CDR3 protein: CASSLVQGGNQPQHF
clone size: -; D gene: TRBD2; J gene: TRBJ2-7; V gene: TRBV28; CDR3 DNA: TGTGCCAGCAGTCTCCCGGGAGGGCCACGGACGTACTTC; CDR3 protein: CASSLPGGPRTYF
clone size: -; D gene: -; J gene: TRBJ2-5; V gene: TRBV7-3; CDR3 DNA: TGTGCCAGCAGCTTAACGTCCAGCAGGAATCAAGAGACCCAGTACTTC; CDR3 protein: CASSLTSSRNQETQYF
clone size: -; D gene: TRBD2; J gene: TRBJ2-2; V gene: TRBV9; CDR3 DNA: TGTGCCAGCAGCCCAGGGACTAGCGGGGGCGGGGAGCTGTTTTTT; CDR3 protein: CASSPGTSGGGELFF
clone size: -; D gene: -; J gene: TRBJ1-4; V gene: TRBV18; CDR3 DNA: TGTGCCAGCTCACCTCCCACAACTAATGAAAAACTGTTTTTT; CDR3 protein: CASSPPTTNEKLFF
clone size: -; D gene: TRBD1; J gene: TRBJ1-2; V gene: TRBV5-1; CDR3 DNA: TGCGCCAGCAGTATAACAGGGGCTAACTATGGCTACACCTTC; CDR3 protein: CASSITGANYGYTF
clone size: -; D gene: -; J gene: TRBJ2-7; V gene: TRBV5-6; CDR3 DNA: TGTGCCAGCAGCTTTCGGGGCGAGCAGTACTTC; CDR3 protein: CASSFRGEQYF
clone size: few; D gene: -; J gene: TRBJ2-3; V gene: TRBV7-9; CDR3 DNA: TGTGCCAGCAGCCCTAGGGACTTCACAGATACGCAGTATTTT; CDR3 protein: CASSPRDFTDTQYF
clone size: -; D gene: TRBD1; J gene: TRBJ2-3; V gene: TRBV24-1; CDR3 DNA: TGTGCCACCAGTGGGACGACAGGGCCAGATACGCAGTATTTT; CDR3 protein: CATSGTTGPDTQYF
clone size: once; D gene: -; J gene: TRBJ2-7; V gene: TRBV7-5; CDR3 DNA: TGTGCCAGAAGCCTCTGGACACCGACCTACGAGCAGTACTTC; CDR3 protein: CARSLWTPTYEQYF
clone size: -; D gene: -; J gene: TRBJ2-3; V gene: TRBV6-1; CDR3 DNA: TGTGCCAGCAGTGATAGATACAGGGATGGGGGCACAGATACGCAGTATTTT; CDR3 protein: CASSDRYRDGGTDTQYF
clone size: -; D gene: -; J gene: TRBJ2-5; V gene: TRBV6-5; CDR3 DNA: TGTGCCAGCAGTTACTCTGTCTTGACTCAAGAGACCCAGTACTTC; CDR3 protein: CASSYSVLTQETQYF